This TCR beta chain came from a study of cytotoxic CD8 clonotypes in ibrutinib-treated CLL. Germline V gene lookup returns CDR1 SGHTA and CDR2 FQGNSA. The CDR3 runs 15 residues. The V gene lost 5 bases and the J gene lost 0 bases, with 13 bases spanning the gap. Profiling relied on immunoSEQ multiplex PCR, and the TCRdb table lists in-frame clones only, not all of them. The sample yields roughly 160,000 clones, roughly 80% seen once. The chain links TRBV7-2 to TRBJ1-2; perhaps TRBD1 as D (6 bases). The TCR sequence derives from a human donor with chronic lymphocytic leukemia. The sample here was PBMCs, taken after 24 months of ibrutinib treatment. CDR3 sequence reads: CASSEAGTPNYGYTF. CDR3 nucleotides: TGTGCCAGCAGCGAGGCCGGGACACCTAACTATGGCTACACCTTC.